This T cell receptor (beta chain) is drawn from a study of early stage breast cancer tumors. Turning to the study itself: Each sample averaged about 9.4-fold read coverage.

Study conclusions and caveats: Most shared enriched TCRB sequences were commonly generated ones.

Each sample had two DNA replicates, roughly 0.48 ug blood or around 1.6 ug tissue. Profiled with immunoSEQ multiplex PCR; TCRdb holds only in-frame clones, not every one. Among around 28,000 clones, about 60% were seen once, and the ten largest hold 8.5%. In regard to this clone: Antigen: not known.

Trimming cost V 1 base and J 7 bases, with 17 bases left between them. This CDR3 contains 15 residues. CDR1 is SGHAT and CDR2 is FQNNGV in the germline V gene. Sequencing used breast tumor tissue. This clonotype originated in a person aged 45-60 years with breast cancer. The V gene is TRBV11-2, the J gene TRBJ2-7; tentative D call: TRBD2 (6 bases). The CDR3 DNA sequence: TGTGCCAGCAGCTTAGCTAACCTAGCGTCTGGAGAGCAGTACTTC. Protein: CASSLANLASGEQYF.